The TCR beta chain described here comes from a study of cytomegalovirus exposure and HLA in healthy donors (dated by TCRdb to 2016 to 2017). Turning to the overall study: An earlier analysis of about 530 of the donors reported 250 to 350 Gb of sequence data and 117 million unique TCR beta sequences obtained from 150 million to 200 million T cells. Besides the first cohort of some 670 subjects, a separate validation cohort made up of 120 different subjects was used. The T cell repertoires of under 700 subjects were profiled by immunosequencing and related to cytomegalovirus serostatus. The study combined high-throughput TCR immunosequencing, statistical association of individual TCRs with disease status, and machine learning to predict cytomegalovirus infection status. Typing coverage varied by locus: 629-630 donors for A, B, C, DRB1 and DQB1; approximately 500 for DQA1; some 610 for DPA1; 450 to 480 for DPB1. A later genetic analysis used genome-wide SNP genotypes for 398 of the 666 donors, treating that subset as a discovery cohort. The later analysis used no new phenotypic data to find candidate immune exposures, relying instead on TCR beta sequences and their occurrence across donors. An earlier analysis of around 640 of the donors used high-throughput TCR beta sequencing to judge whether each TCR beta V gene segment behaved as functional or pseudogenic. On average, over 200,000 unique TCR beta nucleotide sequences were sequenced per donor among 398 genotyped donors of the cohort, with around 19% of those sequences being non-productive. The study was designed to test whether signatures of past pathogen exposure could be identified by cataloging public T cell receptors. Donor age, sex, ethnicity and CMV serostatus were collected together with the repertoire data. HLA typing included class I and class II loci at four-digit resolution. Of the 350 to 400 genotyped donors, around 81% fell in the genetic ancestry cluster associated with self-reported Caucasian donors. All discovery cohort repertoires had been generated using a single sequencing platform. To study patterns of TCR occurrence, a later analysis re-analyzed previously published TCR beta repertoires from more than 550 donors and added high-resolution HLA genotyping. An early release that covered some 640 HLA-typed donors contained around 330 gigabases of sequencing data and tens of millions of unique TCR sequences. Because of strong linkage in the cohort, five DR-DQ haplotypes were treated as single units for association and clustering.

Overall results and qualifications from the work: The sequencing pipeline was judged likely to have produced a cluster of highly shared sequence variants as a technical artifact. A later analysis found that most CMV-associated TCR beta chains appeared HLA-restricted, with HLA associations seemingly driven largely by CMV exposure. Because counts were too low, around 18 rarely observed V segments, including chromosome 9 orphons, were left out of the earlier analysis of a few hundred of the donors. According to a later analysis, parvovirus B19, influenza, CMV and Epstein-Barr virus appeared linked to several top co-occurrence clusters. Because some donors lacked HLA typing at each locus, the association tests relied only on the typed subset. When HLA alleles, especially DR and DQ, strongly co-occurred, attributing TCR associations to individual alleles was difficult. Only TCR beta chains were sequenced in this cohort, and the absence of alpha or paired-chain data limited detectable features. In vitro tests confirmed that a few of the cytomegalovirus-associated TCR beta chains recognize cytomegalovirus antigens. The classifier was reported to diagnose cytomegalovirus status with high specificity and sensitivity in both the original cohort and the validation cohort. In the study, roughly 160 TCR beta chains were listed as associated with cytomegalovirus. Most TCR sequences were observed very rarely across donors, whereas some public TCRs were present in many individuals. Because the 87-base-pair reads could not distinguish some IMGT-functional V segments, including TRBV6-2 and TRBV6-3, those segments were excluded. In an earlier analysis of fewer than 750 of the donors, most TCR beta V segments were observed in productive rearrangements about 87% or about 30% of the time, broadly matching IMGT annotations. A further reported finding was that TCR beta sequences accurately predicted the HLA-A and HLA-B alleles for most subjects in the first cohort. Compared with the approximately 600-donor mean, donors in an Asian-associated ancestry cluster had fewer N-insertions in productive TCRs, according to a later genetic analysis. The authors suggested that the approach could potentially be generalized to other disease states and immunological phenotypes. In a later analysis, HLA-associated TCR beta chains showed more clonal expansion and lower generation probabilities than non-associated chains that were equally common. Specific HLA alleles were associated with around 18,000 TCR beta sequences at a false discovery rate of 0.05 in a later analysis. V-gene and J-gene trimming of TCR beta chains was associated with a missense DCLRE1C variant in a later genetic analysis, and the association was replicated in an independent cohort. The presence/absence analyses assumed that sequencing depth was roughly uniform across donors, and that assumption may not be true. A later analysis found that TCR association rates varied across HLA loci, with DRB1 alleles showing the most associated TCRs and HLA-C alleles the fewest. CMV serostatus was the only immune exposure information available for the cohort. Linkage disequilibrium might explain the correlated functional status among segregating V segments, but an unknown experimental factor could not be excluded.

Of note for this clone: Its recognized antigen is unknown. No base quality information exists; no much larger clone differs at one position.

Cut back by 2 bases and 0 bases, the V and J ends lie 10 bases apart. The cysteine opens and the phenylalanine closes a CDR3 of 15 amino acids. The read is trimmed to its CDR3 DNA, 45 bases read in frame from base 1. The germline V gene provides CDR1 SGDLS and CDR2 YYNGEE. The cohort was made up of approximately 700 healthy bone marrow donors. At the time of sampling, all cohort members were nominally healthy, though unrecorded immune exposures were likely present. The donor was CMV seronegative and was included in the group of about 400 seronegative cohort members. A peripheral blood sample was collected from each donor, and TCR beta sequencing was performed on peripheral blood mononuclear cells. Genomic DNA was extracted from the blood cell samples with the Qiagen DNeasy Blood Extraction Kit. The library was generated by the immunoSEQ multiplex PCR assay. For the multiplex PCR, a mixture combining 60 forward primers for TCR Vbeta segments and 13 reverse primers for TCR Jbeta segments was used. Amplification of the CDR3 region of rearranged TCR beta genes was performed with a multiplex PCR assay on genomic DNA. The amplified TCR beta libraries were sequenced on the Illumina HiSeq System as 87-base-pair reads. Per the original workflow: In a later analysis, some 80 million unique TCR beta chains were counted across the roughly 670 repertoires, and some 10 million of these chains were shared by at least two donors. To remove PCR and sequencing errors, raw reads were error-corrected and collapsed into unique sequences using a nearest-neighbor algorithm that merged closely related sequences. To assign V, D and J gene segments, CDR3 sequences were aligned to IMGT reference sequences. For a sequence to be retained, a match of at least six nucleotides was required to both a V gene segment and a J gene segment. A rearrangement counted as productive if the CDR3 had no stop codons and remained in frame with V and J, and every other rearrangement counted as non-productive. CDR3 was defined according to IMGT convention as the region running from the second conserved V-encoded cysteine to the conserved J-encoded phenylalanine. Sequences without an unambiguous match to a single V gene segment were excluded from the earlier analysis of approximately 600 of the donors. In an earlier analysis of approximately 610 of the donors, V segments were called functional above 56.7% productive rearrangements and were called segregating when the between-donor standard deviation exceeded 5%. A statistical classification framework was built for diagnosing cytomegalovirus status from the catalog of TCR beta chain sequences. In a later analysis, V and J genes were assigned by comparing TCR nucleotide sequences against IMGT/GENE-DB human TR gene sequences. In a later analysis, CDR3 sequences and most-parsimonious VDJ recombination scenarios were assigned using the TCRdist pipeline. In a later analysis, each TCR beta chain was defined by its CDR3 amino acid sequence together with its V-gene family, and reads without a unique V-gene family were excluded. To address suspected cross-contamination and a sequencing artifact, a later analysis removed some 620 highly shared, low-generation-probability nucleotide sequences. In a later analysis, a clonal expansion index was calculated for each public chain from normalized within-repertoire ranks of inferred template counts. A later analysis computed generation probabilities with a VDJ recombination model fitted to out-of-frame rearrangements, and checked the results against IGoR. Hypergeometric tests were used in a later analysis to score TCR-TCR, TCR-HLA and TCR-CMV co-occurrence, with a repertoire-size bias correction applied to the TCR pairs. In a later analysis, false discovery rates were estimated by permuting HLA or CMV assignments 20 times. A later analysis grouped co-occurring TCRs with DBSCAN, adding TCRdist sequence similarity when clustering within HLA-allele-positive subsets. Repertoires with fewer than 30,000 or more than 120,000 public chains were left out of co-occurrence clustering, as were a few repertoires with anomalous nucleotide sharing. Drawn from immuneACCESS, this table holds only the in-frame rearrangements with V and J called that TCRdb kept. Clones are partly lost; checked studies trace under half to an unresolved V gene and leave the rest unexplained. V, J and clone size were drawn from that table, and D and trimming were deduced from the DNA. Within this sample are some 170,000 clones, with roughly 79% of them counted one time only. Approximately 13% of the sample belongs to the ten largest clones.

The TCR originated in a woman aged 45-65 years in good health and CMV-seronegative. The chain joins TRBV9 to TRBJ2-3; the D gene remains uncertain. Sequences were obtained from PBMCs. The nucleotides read TGTGCCAGCAGCGTCAGGCAAACTAGCACAGATACGCAGTATTTT. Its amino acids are CASSVRQTSTDTQYF.